Listed below are T cell receptor beta chains from one sample, sequenced in a study of T cell responses to AZD1222 COVID-19 vaccine. The assay was immunoSEQ multiplex PCR, and TCRdb's table has in-frame clones only and misses some. The table has about 180,000 clones, 85% to 95% seen once. The specimen was peripheral blood, collected 28 days after the second dose of the MenACWY control vaccine. The origin of the receptors is an adult who received the MenACWY meningococcal vaccine as a control. Each CDR3 is given with its conserved first and last residue. The D gene is left open where the match is weak. The size of a clone is reported for some rows only, either as once, few or many, or as a class for expanded clones.

clone_size	d_call	v_call	j_call	cdr3_nt	cdr3_aa
NA	NA	TRBV12-3/TRBV12-4	TRBJ1-2	TGTGCCAGCAGGCTCTCTCCCGGCCCTGGCGACACCTTC	CASRLSPGPGDTF
NA	TRBD2	TRBV4-1	TRBJ2-7	TGCGCCAGCAGTCAAGTGGGGGGGGACTACGAGCAGTACTTC	CASSQVGGDYEQYF
NA	NA	TRBV10-3	TRBJ2-2	TGTGCCATCAGTGAGGGGGGCGGGGAGCTGTTTTTT	CAISEGGGELFF
NA	NA	TRBV19	TRBJ1-3	TGTGCCAGTCGTCCTTACCACCGTCAGGGAAACACCATATATTTT	CASRPYHRQGNTIYF
NA	TRBD1	TRBV6-6	TRBJ1-3	TGTGCCAGCAGCCGTGACAGGGGCGCTGGAAACACCATATATTTT	CASSRDRGAGNTIYF
once	TRBD2	TRBV5-1	TRBJ2-5	TGCGCCAGCAGCTTGTATGCTAGCGGGGGAGAGACCCAGTACTTC	CASSLYASGGETQYF
NA	NA	TRBV28	TRBJ1-2	TGTGCCAGCAGTTTCATGGGGGGGCGAGGCTACACCTTC	CASSFMGGRGYTF
NA	NA	TRBV6-5	TRBJ1-6	TGTGCCAGCAGGCCCCCGACGGGATCACCCCTCCACTTT	CASRPPTGSPLHF
NA	TRBD1	TRBV18	TRBJ2-3	TGTGCCAGCAAAGGGACAGGGGAGACGCAGTATTTT	CASKGTGETQYF
few	NA	TRBV2	TRBJ1-6	TGTGCCAGCAGGACTGATTCCGGGACGGGAAATTCACCCCTCCACTTT	CASRTDSGTGNSPLHF
NA	NA	TRBV3-1/TRBV3-2	TRBJ1-2	TGTGCCAGCAGCCAAAGACCGGGGGAAGGGTTCGGAGCCTATGGCTACACCTTC	CASSQRPGEGFGAYGYTF
NA	NA	TRBV7-8	TRBJ2-3	TGTGCCAGCAGCTTAACCCTGAGGCAGAAGGAAGATACGCAGTATTTT	CASSLTLRQKEDTQYF
NA	NA	TRBV11-1	TRBJ1-1	TGTGCCAGCAGCTTGGCCCCGGATGATCAGGGCACTGAAGCTTTCTTT	CASSLAPDDQGTEAFF
NA	TRBD1	TRBV20-1	TRBJ1-2	TGCAGTGCTCCCGACAGGGAAGCCACCTTC	CSAPDREATF
NA	TRBD1	TRBV9	TRBJ2-5	TGTGCCAGCAGCGTTGGGACAGGGAGAGAGACCCAGTACTTC	CASSVGTGRETQYF
NA	TRBD1	TRBV2	TRBJ2-7	TGTGCCAGCAGTGAAAAGCCCGGGACAGGGTGGTACGAGCAGTACTTC	CASSEKPGTGWYEQYF
NA	NA	TRBV5-1	TRBJ1-2	TGCGCCAGCAGCTTGGAGGCCGCCCGAGGCTATGGCTACACCTTC	CASSLEAARGYGYTF
NA	NA	TRBV2	TRBJ2-7	TGTGCCAGCAGGCGAGGGGCAACCAGCTACGAGCAGTACTTC	CASRRGATSYEQYF
few	NA	TRBV11-1	TRBJ2-7	TGTGCCAGCAGCTTGGGGGGCCGAGGAGCCGAGCAGTACTTC	CASSLGGRGAEQYF
NA	NA	TRBV6-5	TRBJ1-5	TGTGCCAGCAGTTACTTAGGCGGCAGCAATCAGCCCCAGCATTTT	CASSYLGGSNQPQHF
NA	NA	TRBV21-1	TRBJ1-6	TGTGCCAGCAGGACCCCGGGAAAGGGGGCGTATAATTCACCCCTCCACTTT	CASRTPGKGAYNSPLHF
NA	NA	TRBV3-1/TRBV3-2	TRBJ1-1	TGTGCCAGCAGCCCTCAGGGTCGAGGAGCTTTCTTT	CASSPQGRGAFF
NA	NA	TRBV27	TRBJ1-3	TGTGCCAGCAGTTTATCAGCCCTAGGTGGAAACACCATATATTTT	CASSLSALGGNTIYF
NA	TRBD2	TRBV3-1/TRBV3-2	TRBJ2-5	TGTGCCAGCAGCCAAGGGGGGGGGACCCAGTACTTC	CASSQGGGTQYF
NA	NA	TRBV19	TRBJ1-1	TGTGCCAGTAGTATAGAACAGATGAACACTGAAGCTTTCTTT	CASSIEQMNTEAFF
NA	NA	TRBV7-2	TRBJ2-2	TGTGCCACAAGGGGGAGCGGGGCCACCGGGGAGCTGTTTTTT	CATRGSGATGELFF
NA	NA	TRBV10-2	TRBJ1-6	TGCGCCAGCAGTGAGACAGGGACGGATTCACCCCTCCACTTT	CASSETGTDSPLHF
NA	NA	TRBV30	TRBJ1-4	TGTGCCTGGAAGGGGCCAGTCACAACTAATGAAAAACTGTTTTTT	CAWKGPVTTNEKLFF
once	TRBD1	TRBV6-2/TRBV6-3	TRBJ1-5	TGTGCCAGCAGTTTCGGACAGGGTAATCAGCCCCAGCATTTT	CASSFGQGNQPQHF
NA	NA	TRBV3-1/TRBV3-2	TRBJ1-2	TGTGCCAGCAGCCAAGCTGGGGAAAACACCTTC	CASSQAGENTF
NA	NA	TRBV3-1/TRBV3-2	TRBJ1-3	TGTGCCAGCAGCGCCTGGGGGTTGACAGGAAACACCATATATTTT	CASSAWGLTGNTIYF
NA	NA	TRBV7-9	TRBJ2-7	TGTGCCAGCAGCTCCCAGGGATACGAGCAGTACTTC	CASSSQGYEQYF
NA	TRBD1	TRBV15	TRBJ1-4	TGTGCCACCAGCAGAGGACAGGGAGTTAATAATGAAAAACTGTTTTTT	CATSRGQGVNNEKLFF
NA	NA	TRBV29-1	TRBJ1-3	TGCAGCGTCTCCCCCCGAAGTTCTGGAAACACCATATATTTT	CSVSPRSSGNTIYF
NA	NA	TRBV5-8	TRBJ1-2	TGTGCCAGCAGCTTGGGGCAGGGCCACTATGGCTACACCTTC	CASSLGQGHYGYTF
NA	TRBD1	TRBV3-1/TRBV3-2	TRBJ1-3	TGTGCCAGCAGCCCGAGTGGGAGGACAGGGGGTGGAAACACCATATATTTT	CASSPSGRTGGGNTIYF
once	TRBD1	TRBV14	TRBJ2-3	TGTGCCAGCAGCCAAGAGACAGGGATTAGCACAGATACGCAGTATTTT	CASSQETGISTDTQYF
NA	TRBD1	TRBV6-2/TRBV6-3	TRBJ1-1	TGTGCCAGCAGTGTACAGGGGATCACTGAAGCTTTCTTT	CASSVQGITEAFF
NA	NA	TRBV12-3/TRBV12-4	TRBJ1-1	TGTGCCAGCAGTTTCGGGGAGAACACTGAAGCTTTCTTT	CASSFGENTEAFF
once	TRBD1	TRBV27	TRBJ1-3	TGTGCCAGCAGTTTCCGGGACAGGGGGGAGGTCACCATATATTTT	CASSFRDRGEVTIYF